What follows are 28 T cell receptor beta chains derived from one specimen sequenced in a study of T cells after yellow fever vaccination. TCRdb redid the calling of the 5' RACE reads with MiXCR, one entry per CDR3 protein. Of about 220,000 distinct CDR3 sequences listed, 2.5% to 3.5% are singletons. This specimen was CD4+ T cells sorted from PBMCs, taken 10 days after the yellow fever booster vaccination. The receptor source for this set is a man younger than 35 who received the YFV17D yellow fever vaccine.

This clonotype was seen at least ten times. The V call is TRBV6-2 or TRBV6-3, the J call TRBJ1-1; D is unresolved. CDR1 is MNHEY and CDR2 is SVGEGT in the germline V gene. The CDR3 runs 13 residues. V was trimmed by 0 bases and J by 4 bases, leaving 6 bases between them. CDR3 loop: CASSYSTPTEAFF. CDR3 bases: TGTGCCAGCAGTTACTCAACCCCCACTGAAGCTTTCTTT.

This clonotype was recorded at least ten times. The V and J genes are TRBV12-3 or TRBV12-4 and TRBJ1-2; 8 bases line up with TRBD1. V lost 6 bases, J lost 8 bases, and 8 bases stayed unmatched. The CDR3 loop spans 13 amino acids. This CDR3 is CASSGQGESGYTF. CDR3 nucleotides: TGTGCCAGCAGCGGACAGGGAGAATCGGGCTACACCTTC.

This clonotype was counted only a few times. The rearrangement links TRBV12-3 or TRBV12-4 to TRBJ2-5, with D perhaps matching TRBD1 or TRBD2 (5 bases each). This CDR3 spans 16 amino acids. V dropped 4 bases and J dropped 5 bases, with 20 bases sitting between them. The CDR3 region is CASSSALGGGYETQYF. DNA for the CDR3: TGTGCCAGCAGTTCAGCCCTTGGGGGTGGGTACGAGACCCAGTACTTC.

This clonotype occurred many times. A much larger clonotype is one base distant, so this may be a read error. V and J are TRBV14 and TRBJ2-1; D is unclear. The germline V gene encodes CDR1 SGHDN and CDR2 FVKESK. Trimming stripped 3 bases from V and 0 bases from J, with 6 bases between. The CDR3 has 14 residues. This chain's CDR3 is CASSQLGSYNEQFF. CDR3 sequence (DNA): TGTGCCAGCAGCCAGTTGGGCTCCTACAATGAGCAGTTCTTC.

This clonotype was recorded at least ten times. The J gene is TRBJ2-5, the V gene TRBV5-4; D may match TRBD1 or TRBD2 (6 bases each). Germline V gene sequence: CDR1 SGHNT, CDR2 YYREEE (reference sequence). V was shortened by 3 bases and J by 1 base, with 13 bases between the two germline ends. There are 15 residues in the CDR3. The CDR3 sequence: CASSSGAAFQETQYF. CDR3 nucleotide sequence: TGTGCCAGCAGCTCGGGGGCCGCCTTCCAAGAGACCCAGTACTTC.

The sample holds many counts of this clonotype. The rearrangement uses TRBV7-2 and TRBJ2-1; no firm D call. The CDR3 runs to 14 residues. Germline CDR1 SGHTA, CDR2 FQGNSA. V lost 2 bases and J lost 4, with 9 bases in between. CDR3 loop: CASSLPYKYNEQFF. The CDR3 nucleotides are TGTGCCAGCAGCTTACCCTACAAATACAATGAGCAGTTCTTC.

In this sample, this clonotype turned up many times. The chain uses TRBV7-2 and TRBJ2-3; D perhaps matches TRBD1 (5 bases). This CDR3 comprises 15 residues. Germline V lookup: CDR1 SGHTA, CDR2 FQGNSA. Deletions cut 6 bases from V and 3 bases from J, with 16 bases between. The CDR3 loop reads CASRPRREGTDTQYF. The CDR3, as DNA: TGTGCCAGCAGACCCCGCAGGGAAGGGACAGATACGCAGTATTTT.

This clonotype was seen only a few times. This sequence joins TRBV6-5 and TRBJ2-6; D not resolved. Germline-derived CDR1 and CDR2 are MNHEY and SVGAGI. Trimming took off 5 bases at V and 1 base at J, with 6 bases between the two ends. The CDR3 consists of 14 residues. CDR3 DNA: TGTGCCAGCAGTGGGATTTCTGGGGCCAACGTCCTGACTTTC. Translated: CASSGISGANVLTF.

This clonotype was picked up many times. The rearrangement links TRBV5-1 to TRBJ1-4; the D is unclear. The CDR3 totals 12 residues. CDR1 SGHRS and CDR2 YFSETQ come from the germline V gene. V lost 7 bases and J lost 4, with 8 bases in between. The chain's CDR3 is CASRPNNEKLFF. The CDR3 DNA reads as TGCGCCAGCCGGCCAAATAATGAAAAACTGTTTTTT. The full variable domain, in which reference TRBV5-1 and TRBJ1-4 provide the parts outside the CDR3, is KAGVTQTPRYLIKTRGQQVTLSCSPISGHRSVSWYQQTPGQGLQFLFEYFSETQRNKGNFPGRFSGRQFSNSRSEMNVSTLELGDSALYLCASRPNNEKLFFGSGTQLSVL.

This clonotype occurred many times. The genes are TRBV5-1 and TRBJ2-5; the match to TRBD1 covers 7 bases. In germline, CDR1 is SGHRS, CDR2 YFSETQ. V shed 4 bases and J 7 bases; nucleotides not matched to a gene: 10. The CDR3 totals 14 residues. The CDR3 reads CASSHITGVRTQYF. Here the CDR3 DNA reads TGCGCCAGCAGCCATATAACAGGGGTCAGGACCCAGTACTTC.

The chain links TRBV5-6 to TRBJ2-7; 7 bases map to TRBD1. With 3 bases clipped from V and 0 bases from J, the junction kept 9 bases outside the gene matches. Germline V gives CDR1 SGHDT, CDR2 YYEEEE. The length of the CDR3 is 16 residues. CDR3 nucleotides: TGTGCCAGCAGCTGGGGGACAGAGAGAAACTCCTACGAGCAGTACTTC. Its translation is CASSWGTERNSYEQYF.

This clonotype was observed at least ten times. The chain has TRBV11-2 and TRBJ2-1; D call uncertain. The germline V gene encodes CDR1 SGHAT and CDR2 FQNNGV. The CDR3 length is 15 residues. Trimming left V 4 bases short and J 0 bases short, with 10 bases between. The CDR3 coding sequence is TGTGCCAGCAGCTCCGGGCTTCGCTCCTACAATGAGCAGTTCTTC. This gives the protein CASSSGLRSYNEQFF.

J is TRBJ2-3 and V is TRBV25-1; TRBD2 matches at 12 bases. Trimming removed 3 bases from V and 1 base from J; junction bases left unmatched: 5. The CDR3 has 17 residues. Germline CDR1 MGHDK, CDR2 SYGVNS. CDR3 residues: CASSDLGTSGRTDTQYF. The CDR3 region has the DNA TGTGCCAGCAGTGACCTCGGGACTAGCGGGCGCACAGATACGCAGTATTTT.

The chain combines TRBV20-1 with TRBJ2-3, with 7 bases lining up with TRBD2. V gave up 6 bases and J gave up 0 bases; unmatched junction bases: 6. CDR1 DFQATT and CDR2 SNEGSKA come from the germline V gene (reference sequence). The CDR3 contains 14 residues. DNA for the CDR3: TGCAGTGCGGGAGGGTCTTCTAGCACAGATACGCAGTATTTT. It encodes CSAGGSSSTDTQYF.

This clonotype was seen a few times. This chain uses TRBV19 with TRBJ2-4; the D gene is possibly TRBD2 (6 bases). This CDR3 spans 17 amino acids. The V and J ends lost 5 bases and 11 bases respectively, with 28 bases between them. Germline V CDR1 and CDR2: LNHDA, SQIVND (reference sequence). The CDR3 region is CASSYITPGTSRPFQYF. The CDR3 DNA sequence: TGTGCCAGTAGTTACATCACGCCGGGGACTTCACGCCCGTTTCAGTACTTC.

This clonotype was detected only a few times. The rearrangement joins TRBV5-1 to TRBJ1-2; D call uncertain. V was pared by 0 bases and J by 6 bases, with 9 bases between. This CDR3 has 13 amino acids. The germline gives CDR1 SGHRS, CDR2 YFSETQ. In nucleotides, the CDR3 is TGCGCCAGCAGCTTGGGGGATTTGGATGGCTACACCTTC. Translation: CASSLGDLDGYTF.

This clonotype was observed many times. The chain uses TRBV5-1 and TRBJ2-7; D not resolved. Looked up from germline, CDR1 is SGHRS and CDR2 is YFSETQ. This CDR3 is 14 amino acids long. V dropped 4 bases and J dropped 1 base, with 12 bases sitting between them. The CDR3 DNA sequence: TGCGCCAGCAGCGCTGGACCTACATCCTACGAGCAGTACGTC. Translation gives CASSAGPTSYEQYV.

This chain connects TRBV13 to TRBJ2-3, with a possible D match to TRBD1 (6 bases). V lost 2 bases, J lost 6 bases, and 12 bases lay in between. CDR3 length: 14 amino acids. The germline CDR1 and CDR2 sequences are PRHDT and FYEKMQ (reference sequence). CDR3 residues: CASSLLGAGDTQYF. Here the CDR3 DNA reads TGTGCCAGCAGCTTACTGGGGGCAGGCGATACGCAGTATTTT.

This clonotype appeared many times. The chain combines TRBV10-3 with TRBJ1-5; 7 positions match TRBD1. Germline-derived CDR1 and CDR2 are ENHRY and SYGVKD. There are 17 residues in the CDR3. V gave up 6 bases and J gave up 2 bases; unmatched junction bases: 13. The DNA of the CDR3 is TGTGCCATCAGCGAGCAGACTAGACAGGGAGGCAATCAGCCCCAGCATTTT. This gives the protein CAISEQTRQGGNQPQHF.

This clonotype was detected ten times or more. This chain uses TRBV11-2 with TRBJ2-1, with unresolved D. V was clipped by 1 base and J by 5 bases, with 3 bases between them. CDR1 is SGHAT, CDR2 FQNNGV, per germline. CDR3 size: 12 residues. The CDR3 sequence is CASSLGDNEQFF. The DNA of the CDR3 is TGTGCCAGCAGCTTAGGGGACAATGAGCAGTTCTTC.

This clonotype appeared a few times. The gene calls are TRBV5-1 and TRBJ2-2; D is unresolved. The CDR3 runs to 15 residues. Germline loops: CDR1 SGHRS, CDR2 YFSETQ. V was trimmed by 3 bases and J by 6 bases, leaving 15 bases between them. Written as DNA, the CDR3 is TGCGCCAGCAGCTCCAACGCCCTAGACGCCGGGGAGCTGTTTTTT. Protein: CASSSNALDAGELFF.

This clonotype was recorded many times. The rearrangement joins TRBV5-1 to TRBJ2-3; 11 bases are a match to TRBD2. The germline V gene encodes CDR1 SGHRS and CDR2 YFSETQ. V gave up 2 bases and J gave up 2 bases; unmatched junction bases: 7. CDR3 length: 17 amino acids. DNA of the CDR3: TGCGCCAGCAGCTTTACCCTAGCGGGGGGATTCACAGATACGCAGTATTTT. It specifies CASSFTLAGGFTDTQYF.

The table lists this clonotype with a few counts. The V and J genes are TRBV12-3 or TRBV12-4 and TRBJ1-1; D possibly corresponds to TRBD1 (5 bases). Trimming cost V 6 bases and J 12 bases, with 23 bases left between them. The CDR3 spans 14 residues. The CDR3 DNA reads as TGTGCCAGCAGACAAATGGACGGGGGTCCTCGGACTTTCTTT. Its translation is CASRQMDGGPRTFF.

This clonotype has ten or more counts. Its ends do not fully match the called genes, so a read error is possible. The chain links TRBV12-3 or TRBV12-4 to TRBJ2-1; D remains ambiguous. There are 11 residues in the CDR3. CDR3 nucleotides: TGTGCCAGCAGTTTCTACGATGAGCAGTTCTTC. As protein: CASSFYDEQFF.

This clonotype has a count of ten or more. The chain employs TRBV3-1 and TRBJ2-5; D gene unclear. CDR1 is LGHDT, CDR2 YNNKEL, per germline (reference sequence). The CDR3 consists of 12 residues. V lost 3 bases to trimming and J lost 6 bases, with 8 bases between them. CDR3 DNA: TGTGCCAGCAGCCAGATGGGGAAGACCCAGTACTTC. This codes for CASSQMGKTQYF.

This clonotype was seen repeatedly, ten times or more. The V gene is TRBV7-2, the J gene TRBJ2-6; D is unresolved. Germline V gene sequence: CDR1 SGHTA, CDR2 FQGNSA. The CDR3 runs to 16 residues. V was clipped by 7 bases and J by 0 bases, with 13 bases between them. CDR3: CASTPQSASGANVLTF. The CDR3 DNA reads TGTGCCAGCACCCCGCAGTCGGCCTCTGGGGCCAACGTCCTGACTTTC. Full variable domain (remainder filled in from reference TRBV7-2 and TRBJ2-6): GAGVSQSPSNKVTEKGKDVELRCDPISGHTALYWYRQSLGQGLEFLIYFQGNSAPDKSGLPSDRFSAERTGGSVSTLTIQRTQQEDSAVYLCASTPQSASGANVLTFGAGSRLTVL.

This clonotype was found many times. The rearrangement uses TRBV27 and TRBJ2-3, with no clear D. Germline V CDR1 and CDR2: MNHEY, SMNVEV (reference sequence). The germline V and J ends were trimmed by 3 bases and 4 bases, with 14 bases remaining between them. The CDR3 runs 15 residues. For the CDR3, the DNA is TGTGCCAGCAGTTTTTGGGCCAGACGGGCAGATACGCAGTATTTT. Translating gives CASSFWARRADTQYF.

This chain connects TRBV12-3 or TRBV12-4 to TRBJ1-2; unclear D gene. The CDR3 runs 12 residues. Trimming shortened V by 6 bases and J by 2 bases, and 7 bases separated the two germline ends. CDR3 in amino acids: CASSAVNYGYTF. As DNA, the CDR3 is TGTGCCAGCAGCGCGGTAAACTATGGCTACACCTTC.